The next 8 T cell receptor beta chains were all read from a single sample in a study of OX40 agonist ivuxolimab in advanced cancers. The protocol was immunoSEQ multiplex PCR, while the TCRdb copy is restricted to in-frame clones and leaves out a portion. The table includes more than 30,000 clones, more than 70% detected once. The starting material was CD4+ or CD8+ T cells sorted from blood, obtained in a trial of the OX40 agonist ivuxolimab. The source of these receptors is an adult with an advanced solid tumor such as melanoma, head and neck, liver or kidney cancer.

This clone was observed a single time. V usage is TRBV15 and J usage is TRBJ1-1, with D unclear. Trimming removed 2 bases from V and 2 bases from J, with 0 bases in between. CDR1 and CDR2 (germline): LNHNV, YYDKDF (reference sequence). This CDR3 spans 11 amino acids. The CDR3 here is CATSRNTEAFF. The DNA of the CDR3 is TGTGCCACCAGCAGAAACACTGAAGCTTTCTTT. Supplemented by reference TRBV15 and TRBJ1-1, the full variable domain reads DAMVIQNPRYQVTQFGKPVTLSCSQTLNHNVMYWYQQKSSQAPKLLFHYYDKDFNNEADTPDNFQSRRPNTSFCFLDIRSPGLGDTAMYLCATSRNTEAFFGQGTRLTVV.

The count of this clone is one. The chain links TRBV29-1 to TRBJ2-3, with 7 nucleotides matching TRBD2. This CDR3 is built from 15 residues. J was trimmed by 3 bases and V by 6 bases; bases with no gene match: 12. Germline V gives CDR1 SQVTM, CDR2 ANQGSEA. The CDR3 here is CSVGPVGGPTDTQYF. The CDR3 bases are TGCAGCGTGGGACCGGTGGGAGGGCCAACAGATACGCAGTATTTT.

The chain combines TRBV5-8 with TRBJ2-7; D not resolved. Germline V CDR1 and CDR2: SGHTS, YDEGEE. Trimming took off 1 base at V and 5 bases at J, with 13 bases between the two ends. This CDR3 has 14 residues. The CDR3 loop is CASSLRDPSNEQYF. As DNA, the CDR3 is TGTGCCAGCAGCTTGAGAGACCCCTCTAACGAGCAGTACTTC.

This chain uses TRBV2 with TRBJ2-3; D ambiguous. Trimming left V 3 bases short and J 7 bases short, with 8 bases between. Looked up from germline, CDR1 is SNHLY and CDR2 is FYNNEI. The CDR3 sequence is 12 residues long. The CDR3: CASSESLYTQYF. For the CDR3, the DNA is TGTGCCAGCAGTGAGAGCTTGTATACGCAGTATTTT.

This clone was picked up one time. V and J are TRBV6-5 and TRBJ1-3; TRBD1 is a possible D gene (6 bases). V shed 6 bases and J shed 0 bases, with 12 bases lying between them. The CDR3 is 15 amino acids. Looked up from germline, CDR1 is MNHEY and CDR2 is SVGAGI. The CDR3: CASSRDTISGNTIYF. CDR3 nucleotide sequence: TGTGCCAGCAGCCGGGACACTATCTCTGGAAACACCATATATTTT.

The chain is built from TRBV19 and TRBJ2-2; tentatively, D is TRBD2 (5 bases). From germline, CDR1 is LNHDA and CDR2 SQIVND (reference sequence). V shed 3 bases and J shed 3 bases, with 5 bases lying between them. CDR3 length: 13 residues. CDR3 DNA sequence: TGTGCCAGTAGTATCGGGGACACCGGGGAGCTGTTTTTT. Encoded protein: CASSIGDTGELFF.

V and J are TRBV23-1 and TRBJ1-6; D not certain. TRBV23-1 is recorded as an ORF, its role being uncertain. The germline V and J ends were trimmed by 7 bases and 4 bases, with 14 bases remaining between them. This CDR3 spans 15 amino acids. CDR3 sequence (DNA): TGCGCCAGCACCCCCGCCACCTGGTATAATTCACCCCTCCACTTT. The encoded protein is CASTPATWYNSPLHF.

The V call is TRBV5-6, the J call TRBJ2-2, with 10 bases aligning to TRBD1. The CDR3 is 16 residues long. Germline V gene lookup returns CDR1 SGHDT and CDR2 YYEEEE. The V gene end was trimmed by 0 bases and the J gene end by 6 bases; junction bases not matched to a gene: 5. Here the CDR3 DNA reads TGTGCCAGCAGCTTGGCAATGGGACAGGGGCCCGGGGAGCTGTTTTTT. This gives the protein CASSLAMGQGPGELFF.